The rows below give T cell receptor beta chains drawn from one sample of a study of blood T cell repertoires in COVID-19. Data came from immunoSEQ multiplex PCR; TCRdb stores just in-frame clones and leaves some out. The table records about 120,000 clones, 78% of them present only once. Material for sequencing was peripheral blood. The receptors were sampled from a man aged 70-80 years with acute or convalescent COVID-19. Each CDR3 is given with its conserved first and last residue.

v_call cdr3_aa
TRBV9 CASSSNVAYYGYTF
TRBV7-3 CASSLTPRGLAGELFF
TRBV9 CASSVLAGGPYF
TRBV7-3 CASSPSGGSIANYGYTF
TRBV5-6 CASSPDRDYEQYF
TRBV7-2 CASSLAAGGPVYTQYF
TRBV19 CASTGLHSGANVLTF
TRBV19 CASSIVKGAQGYTF
TRBV12-5 CASGLSTVNTEAFF
TRBV7-4 CASSLSLAKNIQYF
TRBV12-3/TRBV12-4 CASRLSNTEAFF
TRBV10-3 CAIRRGGYEQYF